Below are 23 T cell receptor beta chains sequenced from a single sample in a study of immune cell composition in non-small cell lung cancer. This table comes from immunoSEQ multiplex PCR, and its TCRdb copy is limited to in-frame clones, with some not included. The top ten hold over 25% of the sample, which has roughly 4,200 clones, 74% seen once. Material for sequencing was lung tumor tissue. The origin of the receptors is a human donor with non-small cell lung cancer.

This clone showed up just once. The gene calls are TRBV19 and TRBJ2-3; D is perhaps TRBD1 (5 bases). Germline V gene sequence: CDR1 LNHDA, CDR2 SQIVND (reference sequence). This CDR3 is built from 15 residues. V dropped 5 bases and J dropped 3 bases, with 15 bases sitting between them. CDR3 sequence: CASSRAGKGTDTQYF. CDR3 bases: TGTGCCAGTAGTCGGGCAGGGAAGGGGACAGATACGCAGTATTTT.

The chain joins TRBV6-1 to TRBJ1-1; D uncertain. V lost 3 bases to trimming and J lost 0 bases, with 11 bases between them. CDR1 MNHNS and CDR2 SASEGT come from the germline V gene. The CDR3 totals 15 residues. In nucleotides, the CDR3 is TGTGCCAGCAGTGACTCGACTTACATGAACACTGAAGCTTTCTTT. Translated, it gives CASSDSTYMNTEAFF.

This clone was observed a single time. The rearrangement uses TRBV27 and TRBJ2-2, with D possibly being TRBD2 (6 bases). This CDR3 contains 16 residues. The germline V and J ends were trimmed by 5 bases and 0 bases, with 13 bases remaining between them. Germline loops: CDR1 MNHEY, CDR2 SMNVEV (reference sequence). The CDR3 coding sequence is TGTGCCAGCAGTCCCCGGGACTTCCCGAACACCGGGGAGCTGTTTTTT. Translation: CASSPRDFPNTGELFF.

This sequence joins TRBV28 and TRBJ1-4, with unresolved D. Germline V gene sequence: CDR1 MDHEN, CDR2 SYDVKM. This CDR3 is 17 amino acids long. V shed 4 bases and J shed 7 bases, with 22 bases lying between them. CDR3: CASSCPPTRVYCEKLFF. The CDR3 region has the DNA TGTGCCAGCAGTTGCCCGCCCACGAGGGTTTATTGTGAAAAACTGTTTTTT.

The gene calls are TRBV6-5 and TRBJ2-7, with D unclear. Trimming cost V 4 bases and J 5 bases, with 18 bases left between them. Germline lookup yields CDR1 MNHEY and CDR2 SVGAGI. The CDR3 contains 15 residues. The CDR3 sequence: CASSSAEVRINEQYF. Written as DNA, the CDR3 is TGTGCCAGCAGTTCGGCCGAAGTCAGGATTAACGAGCAGTACTTC.

The chain has TRBV28 and TRBJ2-3; maybe TRBD2 (6 bases). With 8 bases removed from V and 9 bases from J, the gap between germline ends came to 24 bases. The CDR3 is 15 residues long. CDR1 MDHEN and CDR2 SYDVKM come from the germline V gene. This CDR3 is CASSQGGAKVKTQYF. The CDR3 DNA follows: TGTGCCAGCTCGCAAGGCGGGGCCAAAGTTAAGACGCAGTATTTT.

V and J are TRBV5-6 and TRBJ2-5; 12 positions agree with TRBD1. V shed 5 bases and J 5 bases; nucleotides not matched to a gene: 7. CDR1 is SGHDT, CDR2 YYEEEE, per germline. This CDR3 has 15 residues. The CDR3 nucleotides read TGTGCCAGCAGTTGGGACAGGGGGCTAGTGGAGACCCAGTACTTC. Amino acid sequence: CASSWDRGLVETQYF.

The rearrangement uses TRBV19 and TRBJ2-7, with TRBD1 matching 9 bases. Germline lookup yields CDR1 LNHDA and CDR2 SQIVND (reference sequence). The junction had 7 bases not matched to a gene; V was cut back by 5 bases and J by 2 bases. CDR3 length equals 15 residues. The CDR3 DNA reads as TGTGCCAGTAGTGCCGGGACAGGGCCTGCCTACGAGCAGTACTTC. Residues: CASSAGTGPAYEQYF.

This chain joins TRBV25-1 and TRBJ1-1; D call uncertain. The V gene lost 4 bases and the J gene lost 1 base, with 10 bases spanning the gap. This CDR3 is 14 amino acids long. The germline gives CDR1 MGHDK, CDR2 SYGVNS. The chain's CDR3 is CASSVGVRNTEAFF. The CDR3 DNA sequence: TGTGCCAGCAGTGTTGGTGTGCGGAACACTGAAGCTTTCTTT.

The gene calls are TRBV11-1 and TRBJ2-2; D remains unclear. Germline lookup yields CDR1 SGHAT and CDR2 FQDESV (reference sequence). Trimming took off 0 bases at V and 6 bases at J, with 5 bases between the two ends. The CDR3 runs 13 residues. This CDR3 reads CASSLAPAGELFF. CDR3 DNA: TGTGCCAGCAGCTTAGCCCCCGCCGGGGAGCTGTTTTTT.

The CDR3, as DNA: TGTGCCAGCGGGGGACAGGGCACCGGGGAGCTGTTTTTT. Translating it yields CASGGQGTGELFF. The chain combines TRBV2 with TRBJ2-2; the match to TRBD1 covers 9 bases. V shed 8 bases, J shed 4 bases, and the junction held 2 bases outside the gene matches. The CDR3 totals 13 residues. CDR1 and CDR2 from the germline V gene are SNHLY and FYNNEI.

This clone was counted only a few times. The chain links TRBV2 to TRBJ2-3, with 7 bases identical to TRBD2. Losses at the gene ends were 6 bases for V and 6 bases for J; bases not matched to a gene: 6. The V gene's germline CDR1 is SNHLY and CDR2 FYNNEI. The CDR3 consists of 13 residues. The CDR3 region has the DNA TGTGCCAGCAGGGCGGGAGAGGGGGATACGCAGTATTTT. Encoded protein: CASRAGEGDTQYF.

J is TRBJ1-2 and V is TRBV27, with TRBD1 matching over 9 bases. J was trimmed by 5 bases and V by 0 bases; bases with no gene match: 4. Germline CDR1 reads MNHEY; CDR2 reads SMNVEV (reference sequence). This CDR3 region has 15 residues. The CDR3 DNA reads TGTGCCAGCAGTTTATCGGGACAGGGCAGTTATGGCTACACCTTC. This codes for CASSLSGQGSYGYTF.

The V gene is TRBV4-2, the J gene TRBJ2-7; 8 nucleotides align to TRBD2. Germline assignment: CDR1 LGHNA and CDR2 YNFKEQ. The V gene end was trimmed by 0 bases and the J gene end by 2 bases; junction bases not matched to a gene: 0. This CDR3 comprises 14 residues. CDR3 amino acids: CASSQEAGAYEQYF. In DNA, the CDR3 is TGTGCCAGCAGCCAAGAAGCGGGAGCCTACGAGCAGTACTTC.

The gene calls are TRBV28 and TRBJ2-5, with 7 nucleotides matching TRBD2. The CDR3 has 13 residues. CDR1 and CDR2 (germline): MDHEN, SYDVKM. After removal of 4 bases from V and 3 bases from J, the junction contained 2 bases not matched to a gene. CDR3 DNA: TGTGCCAGCAGTTCTAGCGGAGAAGAGACCCAGTACTTC. Its translation is CASSSSGEETQYF.

The chain uses TRBV18 and TRBJ2-7; unclear D gene. The CDR3 sequence is 14 residues long. Germline CDR1 reads KGHSH; CDR2 reads LQKENI. V lost 2 bases and J lost 0, with 8 bases in between. CDR3 in amino acids: CASSPVSVSYEQYF. The CDR3 DNA follows: TGTGCCAGCTCACCAGTATCGGTCTCCTACGAGCAGTACTTC. Complete variable domain (other parts from reference TRBV18 and TRBJ2-7): NAGVMQNPRHLVRRRGQEARLRCSPMKGHSHVYWYRQLPEEGLKFMVYLQKENIIDESGMPKERFSAEFPKEGPSILRIQQVVRGDSAAYFCASSPVSVSYEQYFGPGTRLTVT.

The chain uses TRBV13 and TRBJ2-6; 12 nucleotides agree with TRBD2. The CDR3 loop spans 17 amino acids. J lost 0 bases, V lost 5 bases, and 2 bases had no gene match. Germline CDR1 reads PRHDT; CDR2 reads FYEKMQ (reference sequence). The CDR3, as DNA: TGTGCCAGCAGCGGACTAGCGGGGATCTCTGGGGCCAACGTCCTGACTTTC. This sequence encodes CASSGLAGISGANVLTF.

V and J are TRBV11-2 and TRBJ2-3, with D tentatively TRBD1 (8 bases). The CDR3 spans 17 residues. Trimming cost V 0 bases and J 3 bases, with 16 bases left between them. CDR1 is SGHAT and CDR2 is FQNNGV in the germline V gene. This CDR3 is CASSLDPRGRGTDTQYF. CDR3 nucleotides: TGTGCCAGCAGCTTAGATCCCAGGGGGCGGGGGACAGATACGCAGTATTTT.

The rearrangement links TRBV5-1 to TRBJ1-6; D ambiguous. The germline V gene encodes CDR1 SGHRS and CDR2 YFSETQ. Trimming stripped 3 bases from V and 5 bases from J, with 12 bases between. The CDR3 length is 15 residues. In DNA, the CDR3 is TGCGCCAGCAGCTGGAGTTACGCGGATAATTCACCCCTCCACTTT. As protein: CASSWSYADNSPLHF. Full variable domain (rest looked up from reference TRBV5-1 and TRBJ1-6): KAGVTQTPRYLIKTRGQQVTLSCSPISGHRSVSWYQQTPGQGLQFLFEYFSETQRNKGNFPGRFSGRQFSNSRSEMNVSTLELGDSALYLCASSWSYADNSPLHFGNGTRLTVT.

The V gene is TRBV7-3, the J gene TRBJ1-1; D is uncertain. CDR3 length: 15 amino acids. Germline CDR1 and CDR2: SGHTA and FQGTGA. V lost 1 base and J lost 1, with 10 bases in between. The CDR3 protein is CASSLSPGENTEAFF. CDR3 nucleotides: TGTGCCAGCAGCTTAAGCCCGGGAGAGAACACTGAAGCTTTCTTT.

This chain connects TRBV29-1 to TRBJ2-7; TRBD1 matches 9 bases. This CDR3 has 15 residues. CDR1 SQVTM and CDR2 ANQGSEA come from the germline V gene. V shed 6 bases and J 4 bases; nucleotides not matched to a gene: 13. The chain's CDR3 is CSVRETGGSGYEQYF. The CDR3 nucleotides read TGCAGCGTGAGGGAGACAGGGGGGTCCGGGTACGAGCAGTACTTC.

V usage is TRBV19 and J usage is TRBJ1-2, with 7 bases lining up with TRBD1. J lost 6 bases, V lost 6 bases, and 7 bases had no gene match. The length of the CDR3 is 13 residues. Germline CDR1 is LNHDA and CDR2 is SQIVND (reference sequence). The CDR3 region is CASSIDRADGYTF. The CDR3 nucleotides read TGTGCCAGTAGCATCGACAGGGCGGATGGCTACACCTTC.

The chain has TRBV4-3 and TRBJ2-1; D remains ambiguous. Trimming pared 0 bases from V and 5 bases from J, leaving 11 bases between. There are 15 residues in the CDR3. Germline CDR1 and CDR2: LGHNA and YSLEER. The CDR3 DNA is TGCGCCAGCAGCCAAGAACGAGGATTTCACAATGAGCAGTTCTTC. It translates to CASSQERGFHNEQFF.